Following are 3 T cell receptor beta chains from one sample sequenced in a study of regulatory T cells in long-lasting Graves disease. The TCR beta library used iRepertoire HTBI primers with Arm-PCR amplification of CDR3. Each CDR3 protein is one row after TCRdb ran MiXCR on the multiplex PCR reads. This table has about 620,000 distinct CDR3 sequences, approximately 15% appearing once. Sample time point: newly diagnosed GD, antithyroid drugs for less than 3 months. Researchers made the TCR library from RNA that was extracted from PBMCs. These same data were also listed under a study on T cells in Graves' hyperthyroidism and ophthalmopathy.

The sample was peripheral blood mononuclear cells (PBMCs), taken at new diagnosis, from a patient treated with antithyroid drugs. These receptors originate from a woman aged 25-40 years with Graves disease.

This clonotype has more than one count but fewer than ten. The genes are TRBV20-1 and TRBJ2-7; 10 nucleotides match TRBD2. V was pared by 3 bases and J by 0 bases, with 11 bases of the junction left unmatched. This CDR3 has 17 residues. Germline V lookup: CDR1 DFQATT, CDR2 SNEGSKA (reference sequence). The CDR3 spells CSASRFSGRPRSYEQYF. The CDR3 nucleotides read TGCAGTGCTAGCAGATTTAGCGGGAGGCCCCGCTCCTACGAGCAGTACTTC.

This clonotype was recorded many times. In DNA, the CDR3 is TGTGCCAGCAGTGAGGGAGGGAGCGGAGGCTACACCTTC. Protein sequence: CASSEGGSGGYTF. The chain couples TRBV2 to TRBJ1-2; no clear D. V was clipped by 3 bases and J by 8 bases, with 13 bases between them. The CDR3 spans 13 residues. CDR1 and CDR2 (germline): SNHLY, FYNNEI.

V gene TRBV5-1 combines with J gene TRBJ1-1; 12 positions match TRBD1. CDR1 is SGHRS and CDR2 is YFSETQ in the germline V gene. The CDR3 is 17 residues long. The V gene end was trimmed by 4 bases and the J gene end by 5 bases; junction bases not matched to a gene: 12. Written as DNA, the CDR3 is TGCGCCAGCAGCATAACCGGGACAGGGGGCATGGGAACTGAAGCTTTCTTT. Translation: CASSITGTGGMGTEAFF.